The 20 T cell receptor beta chains given below trace back to one sample, sequenced in a study of blood T cell repertoires in COVID-19. The table came from immunoSEQ multiplex PCR; TCRdb's copy has only in-frame clones and leaves some out. The table shows around 150,000 clones, with about nine tenths occurring only once. The specimen sequenced was peripheral blood. These TCRs come from a woman aged 55 to 70 with active or convalescent COVID-19.

DNA for the CDR3: TGTGCCAGCAGAACAGGGGCGCTTGGAGAGACCCAGTACTTC. Protein sequence: CASRTGALGETQYF. The chain links TRBV7-2 to TRBJ2-5; 7 bases agree with TRBD1. V was clipped by 6 bases and J by 4 bases; unmatched bases: 8. The CDR3 is 14 amino acids. Germline CDR1 SGHTA, CDR2 FQGNSA.

The CDR3 DNA sequence: TGTGCCAGTAGTCCAGGGGACAGGAACACTGAAGCTTTCTTT. Its protein product is CASSPGDRNTEAFF. The rearrangement uses TRBV19 and TRBJ1-1; TRBD1 aligns across 7 bases. The J segment lost 1 base and the V segment lost 5 bases, leaving 4 bases of the junction unmatched. CDR3 size: 14 residues. Germline V gives CDR1 LNHDA, CDR2 SQIVND (reference sequence).

The genes are TRBV7-2 and TRBJ2-5; D not resolved. Germline lookup yields CDR1 SGHTA and CDR2 FQGNSA. V lost 1 base and J lost 5, with 8 bases in between. The CDR3 has 13 amino acids. The DNA for the CDR3 is TGTGCCAGCAGCTTAGGCTTTGGCGAGACCCAGTACTTC. Translating gives CASSLGFGETQYF.

This chain joins TRBV15 and TRBJ1-6; a possible D gene is TRBD1 (5 bases). This CDR3 is 15 amino acids long. Trimming removed 1 base from V and 8 bases from J, with 12 bases in between. CDR1 and CDR2 from the germline V gene are LNHNV and YYDKDF (reference sequence). The DNA of the CDR3 is TGTGCCACCAGCAGAGGGCCCAGGGAGGATTCACCCCTCCACTTT. It is translated as CATSRGPREDSPLHF. The entire variable domain, with the rest obtained from reference TRBV15 and TRBJ1-6, is as follows: DAMVIQNPRYQVTQFGKPVTLSCSQTLNHNVMYWYQQKSSQAPKLLFHYYDKDFNNEADTPDNFQSRRPNTSFCFLDIRSPGLGDTAMYLCATSRGPREDSPLHFGNGTRLTVT.

The chain recombines TRBV7-2 with TRBJ1-3; TRBD1 matches 8 bases. Germline-derived CDR1 and CDR2 are SGHTA and FQGNSA. This CDR3 comprises 16 residues. The ends lost 5 bases at V and 8 bases at J; junction bases unmatched: 14. CDR3 sequence reads: CASSPGTGGGVDTIYF. CDR3 sequence (DNA): TGTGCCAGCAGCCCAGGGACAGGAGGGGGAGTAGACACCATATATTTT.

The chain uses TRBV29-1 and TRBJ1-2; 7 nucleotides match TRBD1. The germline V gene has CDR1 SQVTM and CDR2 ANQGSEA. After removal of 7 bases from V and 4 bases from J, the junction contained 9 bases not matched to a gene. CDR3 length: 13 residues. The CDR3 DNA is TGCAGCGCCGGGGACAGTCGAATCTATGGCTACACCTTC. Amino acid sequence: CSAGDSRIYGYTF.

The chain links TRBV6-5 to TRBJ1-1; D perhaps matches TRBD1 (5 bases). CDR3 length equals 14 residues. CDR1 and CDR2 (germline): MNHEY, SVGAGI. The V end lost 6 bases, the J end lost 8 bases, and 19 bases lay between the germline ends. The CDR3 region is CASRNGGGTVEAFF. The CDR3 region has the DNA TGTGCCAGCAGGAACGGGGGGGGGACGGTAGAAGCTTTCTTT.

The J gene is TRBJ2-7, the V gene TRBV7-2, with TRBD2 matching 7 bases. This CDR3 spans 12 amino acids. CDR1 and CDR2 (germline): SGHTA, FQGNSA. V trimming: 5 bases; J trimming: 4 bases; junction bases outside the gene matches: 2. CDR3 coding DNA: TGTGCCAGCAGCGCTAGCGGATACGAGCAGTACTTC. Translated, it gives CASSASGYEQYF.

This clone was seen just once. The chain has TRBV6-1 and TRBJ1-1, with 7 nucleotides matching TRBD1. The germline CDR1 and CDR2 sequences are MNHNS and SASEGT. CDR3 length equals 13 residues. V gave up 1 base and J gave up 13 bases; unmatched junction bases: 9. The CDR3 region is CASSEVGDRVRFF. In DNA, the CDR3 is TGTGCCAGCAGTGAAGTTGGTGACAGGGTCCGTTTCTTT.

The rearrangement joins TRBV4-3 to TRBJ2-7, with TRBD1 matching 7 bases. Germline V gene lookup returns CDR1 LGHNA and CDR2 YSLEER. With 4 bases clipped from V and 4 bases from J, the junction kept 13 bases outside the gene matches. The CDR3 is 16 amino acids. The CDR3 nucleotides are TGCGCCAGCAGCCCAGGCACCGGGACAGCCGGTTACGAGCAGTACTTC. Translating gives CASSPGTGTAGYEQYF.

This clone came up once. The chain employs TRBV7-9 and TRBJ1-5; 9 bases are a match to TRBD1. CDR1 is SEHNR and CDR2 is FQNEAQ in the germline V gene (reference sequence). V lost 5 bases, J lost 4 bases, and 3 bases stayed unmatched. The CDR3 extends over 14 amino acids. CDR3: CASSPQGANQPQHF. CDR3 DNA: TGTGCCAGCAGCCCACAGGGGGCTAATCAGCCCCAGCATTTT.

The V and J genes are TRBV5-1 and TRBJ1-3, with D unresolved. Deletions cut 0 bases from V and 0 bases from J, with 4 bases between. Germline loops: CDR1 SGHRS, CDR2 YFSETQ. The CDR3 is 14 residues long. CDR3 protein: CASSLDNSGNTIYF. The CDR3 coding sequence is TGCGCCAGCAGCTTGGACAACTCTGGAAACACCATATATTTT.

This sequence joins TRBV5-1 and TRBJ1-2, with 8 bases identical to TRBD1. With 8 bases clipped from V and 8 bases from J, the junction kept 11 bases outside the gene matches. Germline V lookup: CDR1 SGHRS, CDR2 YFSETQ. The CDR3 has 13 amino acids. The chain's CDR3 is CASEDTRGRGYTF. CDR3 nucleotide sequence: TGCGCCAGTGAAGATACCAGGGGGCGAGGCTACACCTTC.

The V gene is TRBV10-3, the J gene TRBJ1-4; 9 nucleotides match TRBD1. Trimming removed 3 bases from V and 4 bases from J; junction bases left unmatched: 6. Germline V lookup: CDR1 ENHRY, CDR2 SYGVKD. The CDR3 covers 16 residues. The CDR3 region is CAISEPGQGYNEKLFF. CDR3 DNA sequence: TGTGCCATCAGTGAACCGGGACAGGGTTATAATGAAAAACTGTTTTTT.

The V and J genes are TRBV2 and TRBJ2-7; D might be TRBD2 (6 bases). Looked up from germline, CDR1 is SNHLY and CDR2 is FYNNEI. The CDR3 length is 12 residues. Trimming left V 6 bases short and J 4 bases short, with 10 bases between. The CDR3 protein is CASRSGGYEQYF. The CDR3 DNA reads as TGTGCCAGCAGGTCCGGAGGGTACGAGCAGTACTTC.

The genes are TRBV3-1 (or the pseudogene TRBV3-2) and TRBJ2-2, with 7 bases matching TRBD2. V was clipped by 0 bases and J by 1 base; unmatched bases: 2. The length of the CDR3 is 16 residues. CDR1 and CDR2 (germline): LGHDT, YNNKEL (reference sequence). The CDR3 loop reads CASSQDKRGNTGELFF. The CDR3 coding sequence is TGTGCCAGCAGCCAAGATAAGCGGGGGAACACCGGGGAGCTGTTTTTT.

This clone was recorded once. The chain links TRBV5-8 to TRBJ2-3; 10 bases align to TRBD2. The CDR3 totals 18 residues. Germline CDR1 reads SGHTS; CDR2 reads YDEGEE. J was trimmed by 0 bases and V by 5 bases; bases with no gene match: 12. The CDR3 nucleotides are TGTGCCAGCAGGCCTCTAGCGGGGGCCCCGGGGAGCACAGATACGCAGTATTTT. It codes for CASRPLAGAPGSTDTQYF. Complete variable domain (other parts from reference TRBV5-8 and TRBJ2-3): EAGVTQSPTHLIKTRGQQATLRCSPISGHTSVYWYQQALGLGLQFLLWYDEGEERNRGNFPPRFSGRQFPNYSSELNVNALELEDSALYLCASRPLAGAPGSTDTQYFGPGTRLTVL.

Regarding this clone: An end of the junction differs from the germline gene, which may be a read error. The V gene is TRBV7-7, the J gene TRBJ2-3; the D gene is possibly TRBD2 (6 bases). CDR3 length equals 16 residues. The germline V gene encodes CDR1 SSHAT and CDR2 FNYEAQ (reference sequence). As DNA, the CDR3 is TGTGCTAGCAGCCGTGGGTTGGCGGGGCAAACAGATACGCAGTATTTT. This translates into CASSRGLAGQTDTQYF. Combining the CDR3 with reference TRBV7-7 and TRBJ2-3 gives the whole variable domain GAGVSQSPRYKVTKRGQDVTLRCDPISSHATLYWYQQALGQGPEFLTYFNYEAQPDKSGLPSDRFSAERPEGSISTLTIQRTEQRDSAMYRCASSRGLAGQTDTQYFGPGTRLTVL.

The chain couples TRBV21-1 to TRBJ1-6; whether TRBD1, the table's D call, matches the DNA was not checked. TRBV21-1 corresponds to a pseudogene. The CDR3 has 15 residues. The CDR3 bases are TGTGCCAGCAGCAAAGAAACAGGGGGGAATTCACCCCTCCACTTT. Translated, it gives CASSKETGGNSPLHF.

The chain combines TRBV7-6 with TRBJ1-4; 10 nucleotides align to TRBD1. The CDR3 spans 15 residues. Germline CDR1 reads SGHVS; CDR2 reads FNYEAQ. J was trimmed by 8 bases and V by 1 base; bases with no gene match: 4. CDR3 coding DNA: TGTGCCAGCAGCTTAGGACAGGGGGCGAGGGAAAAACTGTTTTTT. This gives the protein CASSLGQGAREKLFF.